This T cell receptor (beta chain) was identified in a study of blood T cell repertoires in COVID-19. V shed 7 bases, J shed 0 bases, and the junction held 14 bases outside the gene matches. In germline, CDR1 is MNHEY, CDR2 SMNVEV (reference sequence). The CDR3 runs 20 residues. Data came from immunoSEQ multiplex PCR; TCRdb stores just in-frame clones and leaves some out. This table has approximately 260,000 clones, 75% to 85% appearing once. The sample consisted of peripheral blood. The chain links TRBV27 to TRBJ2-3; TRBD2 matches 15 bases. This receptor was identified in a woman aged 60-75 years with active or convalescent COVID-19. The CDR3: CASTLYGGTSGGPSTDTQYF. Here the CDR3 DNA reads TGTGCCAGCACCCTTTATGGAGGGACTAGCGGGGGGCCTAGCACAGATACGCAGTATTTT.